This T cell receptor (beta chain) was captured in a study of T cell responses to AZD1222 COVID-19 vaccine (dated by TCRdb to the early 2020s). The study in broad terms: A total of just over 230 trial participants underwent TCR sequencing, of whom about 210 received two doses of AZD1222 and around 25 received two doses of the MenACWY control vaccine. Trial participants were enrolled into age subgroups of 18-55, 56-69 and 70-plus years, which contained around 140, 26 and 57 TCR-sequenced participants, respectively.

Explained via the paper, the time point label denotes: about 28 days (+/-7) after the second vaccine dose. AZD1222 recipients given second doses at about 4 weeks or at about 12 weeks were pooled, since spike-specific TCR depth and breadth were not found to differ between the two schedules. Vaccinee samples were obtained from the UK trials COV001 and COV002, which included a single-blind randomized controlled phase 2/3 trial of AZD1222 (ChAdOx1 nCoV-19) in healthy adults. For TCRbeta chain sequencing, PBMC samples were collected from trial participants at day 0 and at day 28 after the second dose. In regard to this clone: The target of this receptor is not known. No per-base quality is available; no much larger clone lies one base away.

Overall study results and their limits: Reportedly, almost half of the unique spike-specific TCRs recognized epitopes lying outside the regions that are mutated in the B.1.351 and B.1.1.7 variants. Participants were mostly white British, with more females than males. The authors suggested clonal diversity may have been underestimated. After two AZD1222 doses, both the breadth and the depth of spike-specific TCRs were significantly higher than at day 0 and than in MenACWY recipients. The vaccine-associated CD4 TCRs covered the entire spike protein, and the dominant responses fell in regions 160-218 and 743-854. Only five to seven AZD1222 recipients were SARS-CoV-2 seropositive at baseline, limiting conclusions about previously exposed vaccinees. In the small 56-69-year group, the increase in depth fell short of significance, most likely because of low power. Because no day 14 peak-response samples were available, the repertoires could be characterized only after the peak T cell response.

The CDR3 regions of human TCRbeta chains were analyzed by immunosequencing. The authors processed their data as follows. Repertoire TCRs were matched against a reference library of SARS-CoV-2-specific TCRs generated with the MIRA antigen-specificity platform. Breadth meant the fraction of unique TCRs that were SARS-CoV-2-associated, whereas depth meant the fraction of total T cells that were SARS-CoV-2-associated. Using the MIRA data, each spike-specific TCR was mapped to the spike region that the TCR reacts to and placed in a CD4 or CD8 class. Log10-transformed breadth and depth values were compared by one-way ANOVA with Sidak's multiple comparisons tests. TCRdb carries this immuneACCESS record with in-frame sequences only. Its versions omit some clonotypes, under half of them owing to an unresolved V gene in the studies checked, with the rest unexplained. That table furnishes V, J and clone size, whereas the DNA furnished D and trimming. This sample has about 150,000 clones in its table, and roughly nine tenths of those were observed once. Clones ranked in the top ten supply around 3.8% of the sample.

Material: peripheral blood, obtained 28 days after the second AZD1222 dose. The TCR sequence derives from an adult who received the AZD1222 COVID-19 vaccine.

The CDR3 here reads CASSALPTGSNYGYTF. The DNA sequence follows: TGTGCCAGCAGTGCCCTACCGACAGGTTCCAACTATGGCTACACCTTC. Recombination joined TRBV6-4 with TRBJ1-2, and possibly TRBD1, on 6 matching bases. According to the germline V gene, CDR1 reads MRHNA and CDR2 reads SNTAGT. The junction carries 17 bases between V and J, which are trimmed by 4 bases and 2 bases respectively. Measured from the cysteine to the phenylalanine, the CDR3 is 16 residues long. The CDR3 DNA has 48 bases and is translated from base 1.